These 24 T cell receptor beta chains were all obtained from the same sample, sequenced in a study of T cell responses to AZD1222 COVID-19 vaccine (dated by TCRdb to the early 2020s). Libraries were prepared through the immunoSEQ multiplex PCR assay. TCRdb stores this immuneACCESS table with in-frame sequences only. Part of the clones is absent; in the studies checked, under half of the shortfall reflects unresolved V genes, and no reason is known for the rest. The sample profile shows about 120,000 clones; around 93% of them were found once. The ten largest account for over 6% of the sample. Per the publication, the time point label means: baseline before first vaccination. The material was peripheral blood, obtained on day 0 of AZD1222 vaccination. These receptors originate from an adult in good health.

J is TRBJ1-1 and V is TRBV30; the match to TRBD1 covers 12 bases. This CDR3 is 17 amino acids long. Looked up from germline, CDR1 is GTSNPN and CDR2 is SVGIG (reference sequence). The ends lost 5 bases at V and 10 bases at J; junction bases unmatched: 20. The CDR3 protein is CAWGRFGSGTGGELAFF. Here the CDR3 DNA reads TGTGCCTGGGGGAGGTTTGGATCCGGGACAGGGGGCGAATTAGCTTTCTTT.

This clone was seen more than once but under ten times. The chain employs TRBV19 and TRBJ1-1; D gene uncertain. Trimming pared 5 bases from V and 1 base from J, leaving 8 bases between. The CDR3 spans 13 residues. Germline V CDR1 and CDR2: LNHDA, SQIVND (reference sequence). The CDR3 nucleotides are TGTGCCAGTAGTGGCGTCCAGAACACTGAAGCTTTCTTT. Translation gives CASSGVQNTEAFF.

This clone has only one observation. The rearrangement joins TRBV24-1 to TRBJ1-5, with D tentatively TRBD1 (6 bases). Germline values: CDR1 KGHDR, CDR2 SFDVKD. Trimming left V 5 bases short and J 3 bases short, with 10 bases between. The CDR3 totals 14 residues. Here the CDR3 reads CATSAGQFNQPQHF. CDR3 in DNA: TGTGCCACCAGTGCTGGACAGTTCAATCAGCCCCAGCATTTT.

J is TRBJ1-1 and V is TRBV7-9; 8 positions agree with TRBD1. In germline, CDR1 is SEHNR, CDR2 FQNEAQ (reference sequence). The V gene end was trimmed by 0 bases and the J gene end by 4 bases; junction bases not matched to a gene: 4. The CDR3 is made up of 15 amino acids. CDR3 nucleotides: TGTGCCAGCAGCTTAGCCGGGACAGGAGGCACTGAAGCTTTCTTT. Translated: CASSLAGTGGTEAFF.

The chain has TRBV28 and TRBJ2-5, with D perhaps assigned TRBD1 or TRBD2 (5 bases each). The germline V gene has CDR1 MDHEN and CDR2 SYDVKM. The CDR3 has 12 amino acids. Deletions cut 6 bases from V and 0 bases from J, with 5 bases between. CDR3 in amino acids: CASRGDQETQYF. In DNA, the CDR3 is TGTGCCAGCAGGGGGGACCAAGAGACCCAGTACTTC.

The rearrangement links TRBV2 to TRBJ1-5, with D unresolved. V was trimmed by 6 bases and J by 3 bases, leaving 9 bases between them. The CDR3 sequence is 13 residues long. Germline V gene sequence: CDR1 SNHLY, CDR2 FYNNEI. In DNA form, the CDR3 reads TGTGCCAGCAGGCGGTCCCTCAATCAGCCCCAGCATTTT. Its protein is CASRRSLNQPQHF.

The chain combines TRBV30 with TRBJ1-5; tentatively, D is TRBD1 (6 bases). V was pared by 2 bases and J by 3 bases, with 8 bases between. The CDR3 length is 13 residues. Per the germline V gene, CDR1 is GTSNPN and CDR2 is SVGIG (reference sequence). The CDR3 region is CAWSRDNNQPQHF. CDR3 DNA: TGTGCCTGGAGTCGGGACAACAATCAGCCCCAGCATTTT.

The chain employs TRBV11-2 and TRBJ2-2; D remains ambiguous. The CDR3 is 15 amino acids. V gave up 3 bases and J gave up 1 base, with 9 bases separating them. Per the germline V gene, CDR1 is SGHAT and CDR2 is FQNNGV. The CDR3 region has the DNA TGTGCCAGCAGCTTGCTGGGGATGAACACCGGGGAGCTGTTTTTT. Its translation: CASSLLGMNTGELFF.

This chain uses TRBV19 with TRBJ2-7; 9 nucleotides agree with TRBD1. The CDR3 is made up of 15 amino acids. Germline V lookup: CDR1 LNHDA, CDR2 SQIVND (reference sequence). Losses at the gene ends were 4 bases for V and 5 bases for J; bases not matched to a gene: 9. CDR3 sequence reads: CASSRGDRARNEQYF. In nucleotides, the CDR3 is TGTGCCAGTAGTAGGGGGGACAGGGCTAGGAACGAGCAGTACTTC.

This clone has a single count. V is TRBV11-3 and J is TRBJ2-7; D may be TRBD1 (5 bases). V was cut by 3 bases and J by 3 bases, with 12 bases left in between. The CDR3 loop spans 14 amino acids. Germline values: CDR1 SGHNT, CDR2 YENEEA. This CDR3 is CASSFRQKLYEQYF. In DNA, the CDR3 is TGTGCCAGCAGCTTTAGACAGAAGCTCTACGAGCAGTACTTC.

This chain links TRBV6-5 with TRBJ2-5; TRBD2 matches at 7 bases. CDR1 and CDR2 from the germline V gene are MNHEY and SVGAGI. This CDR3 comprises 15 residues. V dropped 6 bases and J dropped 0; count of bases not matched to a gene: 7. The DNA of the CDR3 is TGTGCCAGCAGCCGGGATCTAGCGGACCAAGAGACCCAGTACTTC. The encoded protein is CASSRDLADQETQYF.

Here the CDR3 DNA reads TGTGCCAGTAATACGGGGGATCTCCAAGAGACCCAGTACTTC. This codes for CASNTGDLQETQYF. The chain employs TRBV19 and TRBJ2-5; TRBD2 is a possible D gene (6 bases). CDR1 and CDR2 from the germline V gene are LNHDA and SQIVND (reference sequence). Trimming cost V 7 bases and J 1 base, with 13 bases left between them. The CDR3 is 14 amino acids.

For the CDR3, the DNA is TGTGCCAGCACCGCACTTCGAGGTTATGGCTACACCTTC. Protein sequence: CASTALRGYGYTF. V and J are TRBV12-3 or TRBV12-4 and TRBJ1-2; D gene unclear. CDR3 length equals 13 residues. The germline V and J ends were trimmed by 7 bases and 5 bases, with 14 bases remaining between them.

The genes are TRBV25-1 and TRBJ1-2; no definite D call. CDR1 and CDR2 from the germline V gene are MGHDK and SYGVNS. This CDR3 spans 13 amino acids. V was cut by 1 base and J by 5 bases, with 8 bases left in between. The CDR3: CASSEFKGYGYTF. The CDR3 DNA reads as TGTGCCAGCAGTGAATTCAAGGGATATGGCTACACCTTC.

This CDR3 reads CAWSPAGEDNEQFF. The CDR3, as DNA: TGTGCCTGGAGTCCCGCAGGGGAGGACAATGAGCAGTTCTTC. The chain carries TRBV30 and TRBJ2-1; D could derive from TRBD1 or TRBD2 (6 bases each). This CDR3 has 14 residues. Germline-derived CDR1 and CDR2 are GTSNPN and SVGIG (reference sequence). V was shortened by 2 bases and J by 5 bases, with 13 bases between the two germline ends. Together with reference TRBV30 and TRBJ2-1, the CDR3 gives the full variable domain: SQTIHQWPATLVQPVGSPLSLECTVEGTSNPNLYWYRQAAGRGLQLLFYSVGIGQISSEVPQNLSASRPQDRQFILSSKKLLLSDSGFYLCAWSPAGEDNEQFFGPGTRLTVL.

The gene calls are TRBV30 and TRBJ1-6; 7 bases align to TRBD1. V was clipped by 3 bases and J by 7 bases; unmatched bases: 12. The CDR3 contains 16 residues. The germline V gene has CDR1 GTSNPN and CDR2 SVGIG (reference sequence). For the CDR3, the DNA is TGTGCCTGGAGGTACAAAGGGACAGCGACCAATTCACCCCTCCACTTT. Protein: CAWRYKGTATNSPLHF.

V usage is TRBV6-4 and J usage is TRBJ1-1, with D tentatively TRBD1 (5 bases). The germline V gene has CDR1 MRHNA and CDR2 SNTAGT. V was trimmed by 0 bases and J by 4 bases, leaving 9 bases between them. The CDR3 consists of 14 residues. For the CDR3, the DNA is TGTGCCAGCAGTGACTCATCGCAGGGCACTGAAGCTTTCTTT. As protein: CASSDSSQGTEAFF.

The chain is built from TRBV12-3 or TRBV12-4 and TRBJ2-1; TRBD2 is a possible D gene (5 bases). CDR3 size: 13 residues. V was clipped by 7 bases and J by 1 base, with 8 bases between them. CDR3 nucleotides: TGTGCCAGCAACCGGGGATCCTACAATGAGCAGTTCTTC. Protein: CASNRGSYNEQFF.

The chain has TRBV7-9 and TRBJ1-3; D is undetermined. Germline CDR1 and CDR2: SEHNR and FQNEAQ (reference sequence). The CDR3 extends over 16 amino acids. Between the trimmed V and J ends, which lost 1 base and 2 bases, there was a span of 12 bases. The CDR3 region has the DNA TGTGCCAGCAGCTTAGAGGGCAGGATGGCTGGAAACACCATATATTTT. This gives the protein CASSLEGRMAGNTIYF. Complete variable domain (other parts from reference TRBV7-9 and TRBJ1-3): DTGVSQNPRHKITKRGQNVTFRCDPISEHNRLYWYRQTLGQGPEFLTYFQNEAQLEKSRLLSDRFSAERPKGSFSTLEIQRTEQGDSAMYLCASSLEGRMAGNTIYFGEGSWLTVV.

The chain couples TRBV10-2 to TRBJ2-5; 11 bases match TRBD1. The CDR3 is 15 residues long. After removal of 3 bases from V and 3 bases from J, the junction contained 3 bases not matched to a gene. CDR1 is WSHSY, CDR2 SAAADI, per germline. The CDR3 loop reads CASSDWTGGEETQYF. For the CDR3, the DNA is TGCGCCAGCAGTGATTGGACAGGGGGCGAAGAGACCCAGTACTTC.

This chain joins TRBV7-9 and TRBJ1-5; maybe TRBD1 (6 bases). The CDR3 has 15 residues. V shed 5 bases and J shed 6 bases, with 17 bases lying between them. Germline-derived CDR1 and CDR2 are SEHNR and FQNEAQ (reference sequence). CDR3 residues: CASSMGGGMGQPQHF. The DNA of the CDR3 is TGTGCCAGCAGCATGGGAGGGGGAATGGGTCAGCCCCAGCATTTT.

V is TRBV29-1 and J is TRBJ2-7; possibly TRBD1 for D (6 bases). Trimming pared 4 bases from V and 4 bases from J, leaving 14 bases between. In germline, CDR1 is SQVTM, CDR2 ANQGSEA. CDR3 length: 13 amino acids. CDR3 nucleotide sequence: TGCAGCGTTGCCGCCAGGGGCCTGTACGAGCAGTACTTC. Amino acid sequence: CSVAARGLYEQYF.

The V and J genes are TRBV30 and TRBJ1-4, with D maybe TRBD1 (5 bases). Trimming removed 0 bases at V and 0 bases at J, with 8 bases between. Germline CDR1 reads GTSNPN; CDR2 reads SVGIG (reference sequence). This CDR3 contains 15 residues. The CDR3 sequence is CAWSVRGATNEKLFF. The CDR3 bases are TGTGCCTGGAGTGTAAGGGGTGCAACTAATGAAAAACTGTTTTTT.

In DNA, the CDR3 is TGTGCCAGCAGTCTCCGCCGGGGGGCGTATGGCTACACCTTC. This sequence encodes CASSLRRGAYGYTF. The rearrangement joins TRBV11-2 to TRBJ1-2, with D possibly TRBD1 on 6 matching bases. The CDR3 extends over 14 amino acids. Germline V gives CDR1 SGHAT, CDR2 FQNNGV. The V and J ends lost 6 bases and 5 bases respectively, with 16 bases between them.